Described below is a single TCR beta chain sequence and its context. V lost 3 bases and J 1 base, leaving 15 bases between the germline ends. Germline CDR1 SGHTA, CDR2 FQGNSA. This CDR3 has 16 residues. The data belong to a study of cytomegalovirus exposure and HLA in healthy donors. The primer mix had 60 Vbeta and 13 Jbeta primers. Measured with immunoSEQ multiplex PCR; TCRdb has only the in-frame clones, and not every one. Here the sample spans about 230,000 clones, approximately 84% being singletons. This rearrangement joins TRBV7-2 to TRBJ2-5; TRBD2 is a possible D gene (5 bases). The receptor was isolated from a girl aged 2 to 10 in good health and CMV-seronegative. Material for sequencing was PBMCs. CDR3 DNA sequence: TGTGCCAGCAGCTTGAGTTGGTCGGCGGGCCAAGAGACCCAGTACTTC. Protein: CASSLSWSAGQETQYF.